This TCR beta chain was captured by sequencing in a study of metastatic and nonmetastatic thyroid tumors. On the study more broadly: Thyroid patients, malignant and benign, had repertoires compared across blood and tumor or nodule tissue.

Under the authors' procedure: A distant-metastasis classifier for papillary thyroid cancer was built using CDR3 differences across clinicopathological groups. TCRdb redid the clone calls on the PCR reads using MiXCR. None of the V and J calls come from the authors' own analysis; TCRdb made them. The repertoire holds about 40,000 clones, with approximately 10% as singletons. Thyroid surgery was performed in patients who had received no treatment beforehand. This clone was found many times. The CDR3 has 14 residues. V lost 2 bases and J 8 bases, leaving 15 bases between the germline ends. Sequenced sample: blood. This chain connects TRBV12-3 or TRBV12-4 to TRBJ2-5, with a possible D match to TRBD2 (6 bases). This TCR derives from a female donor with papillary thyroid cancer or a benign thyroid nodule (not recorded which). Some clones in this sample may be carry-over from other donors' samples. CDR3 bases: TGTGCCAGCAGTTTATACGGATCCGGGAGTACCCAGTACTTC. Amino acids: CASSLYGSGSTQYF.